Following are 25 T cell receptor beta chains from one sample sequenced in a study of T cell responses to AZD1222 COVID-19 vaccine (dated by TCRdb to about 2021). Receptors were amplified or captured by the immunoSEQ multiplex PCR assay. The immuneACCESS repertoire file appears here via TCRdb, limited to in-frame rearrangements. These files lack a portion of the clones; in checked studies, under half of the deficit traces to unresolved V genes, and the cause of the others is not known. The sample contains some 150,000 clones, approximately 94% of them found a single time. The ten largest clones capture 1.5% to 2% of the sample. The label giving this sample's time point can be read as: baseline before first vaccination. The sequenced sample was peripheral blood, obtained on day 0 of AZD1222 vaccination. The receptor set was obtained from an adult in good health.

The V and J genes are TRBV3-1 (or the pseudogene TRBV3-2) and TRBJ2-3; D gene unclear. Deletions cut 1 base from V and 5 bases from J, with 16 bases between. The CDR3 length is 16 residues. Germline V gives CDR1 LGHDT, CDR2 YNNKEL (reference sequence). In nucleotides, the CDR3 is TGTGCCAGCAGCCAAGGTCGGGCCGCAGGCGGAGATACGCAGTATTTT. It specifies CASSQGRAAGGDTQYF.

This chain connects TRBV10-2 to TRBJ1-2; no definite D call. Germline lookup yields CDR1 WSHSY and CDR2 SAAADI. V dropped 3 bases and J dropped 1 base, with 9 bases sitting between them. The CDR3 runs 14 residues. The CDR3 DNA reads TGCGCCAGCAGTGAAGGGTGGGGTAACTATGGCTACACCTTC. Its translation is CASSEGWGNYGYTF.

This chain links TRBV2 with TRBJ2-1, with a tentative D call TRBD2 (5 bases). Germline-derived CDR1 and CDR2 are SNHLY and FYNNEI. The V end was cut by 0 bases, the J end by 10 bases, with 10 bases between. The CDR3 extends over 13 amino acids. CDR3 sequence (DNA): TGTGCCAGCAGTGAAGCCTATAGCGAGGAGCAGTTCTTC. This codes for CASSEAYSEEQFF.

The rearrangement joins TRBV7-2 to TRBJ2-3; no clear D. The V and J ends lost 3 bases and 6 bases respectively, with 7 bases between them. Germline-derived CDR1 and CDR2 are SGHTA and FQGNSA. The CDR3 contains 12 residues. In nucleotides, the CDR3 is TGTGCCAGCAGCTTTTTTGGGGATACGCAGTATTTT. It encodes CASSFFGDTQYF. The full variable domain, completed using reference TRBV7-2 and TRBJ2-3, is GAGVSQSPSNKVTEKGKDVELRCDPISGHTALYWYRQSLGQGLEFLIYFQGNSAPDKSGLPSDRFSAERTGGSVSTLTIQRTQQEDSAVYLCASSFFGDTQYFGPGTRLTVL.

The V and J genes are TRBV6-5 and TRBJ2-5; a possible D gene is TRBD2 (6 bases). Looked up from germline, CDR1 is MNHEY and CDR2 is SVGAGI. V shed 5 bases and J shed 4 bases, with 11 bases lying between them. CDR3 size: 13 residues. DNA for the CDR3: TGTGCCAGCAGTAACAGACTAGGAGAGACCCAGTACTTC. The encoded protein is CASSNRLGETQYF.

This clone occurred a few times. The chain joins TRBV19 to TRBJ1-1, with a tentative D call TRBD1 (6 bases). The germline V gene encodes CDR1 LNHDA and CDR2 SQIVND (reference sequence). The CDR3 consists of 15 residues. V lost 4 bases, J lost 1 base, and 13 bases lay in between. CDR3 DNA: TGTGCCAGTAGTACCTACAGGGTCACGAACACTGAAGCTTTCTTT. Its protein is CASSTYRVTNTEAFF.

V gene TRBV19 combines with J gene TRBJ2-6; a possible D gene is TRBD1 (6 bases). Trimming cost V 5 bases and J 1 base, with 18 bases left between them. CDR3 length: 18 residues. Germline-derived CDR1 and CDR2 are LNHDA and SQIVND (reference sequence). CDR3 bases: TGTGCCAGTAGTGTAATCAGGGGATCAGGTTCTGGGGCCAACGTCCTGACTTTC. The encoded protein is CASSVIRGSGSGANVLTF. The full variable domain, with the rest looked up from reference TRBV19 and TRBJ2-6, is DGGITQSPKYLFRKEGQNVTLSCEQNLNHDAMYWYRQDPGQGLRLIYYSQIVNDFQKGDIAEGYSVSREKKESFPLTVTSAQKNPTAFYLCASSVIRGSGSGANVLTFGAGSRLTVL.

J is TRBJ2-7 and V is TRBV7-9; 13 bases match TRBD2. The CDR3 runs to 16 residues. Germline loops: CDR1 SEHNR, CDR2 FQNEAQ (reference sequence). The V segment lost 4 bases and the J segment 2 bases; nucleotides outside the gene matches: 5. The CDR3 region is CASSSLGLAGAYEQYF. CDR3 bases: TGTGCCAGCAGCTCCCTCGGACTAGCGGGGGCCTACGAGCAGTACTTC.

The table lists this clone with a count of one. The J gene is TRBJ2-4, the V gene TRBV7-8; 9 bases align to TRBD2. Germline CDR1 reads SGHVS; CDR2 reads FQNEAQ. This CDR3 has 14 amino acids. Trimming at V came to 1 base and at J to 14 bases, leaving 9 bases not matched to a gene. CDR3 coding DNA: TGTGCCAGCAGCTTAGACTCGCGGGGGGGCCCTAAGTACTTC. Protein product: CASSLDSRGGPKYF.

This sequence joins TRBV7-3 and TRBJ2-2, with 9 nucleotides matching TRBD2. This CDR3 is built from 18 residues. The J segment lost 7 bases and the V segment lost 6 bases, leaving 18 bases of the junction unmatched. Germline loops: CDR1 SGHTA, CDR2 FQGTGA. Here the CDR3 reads CASSSTGIAGVVNGELFF. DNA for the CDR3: TGTGCCAGCAGTTCCACCGGAATAGCGGGGGTGGTGAACGGGGAGCTGTTTTTT.

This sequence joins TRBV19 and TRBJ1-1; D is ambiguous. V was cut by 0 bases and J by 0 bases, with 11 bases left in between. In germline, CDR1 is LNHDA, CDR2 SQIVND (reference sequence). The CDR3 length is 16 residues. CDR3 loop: CASSIDEERLNTEAFF. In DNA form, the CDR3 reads TGTGCCAGTAGTATAGATGAGGAACGGCTGAACACTGAAGCTTTCTTT.

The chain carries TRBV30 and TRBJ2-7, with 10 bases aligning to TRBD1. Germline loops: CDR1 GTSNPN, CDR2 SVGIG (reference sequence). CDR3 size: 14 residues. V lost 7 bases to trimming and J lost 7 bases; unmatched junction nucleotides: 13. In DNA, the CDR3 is TGTGCCTACTCCTCGGGGACAGGGGTTTTGGAGCAGTACTTC. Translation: CAYSSGTGVLEQYF.

The CDR3 spells CASSLVGTAGTGELFF. In DNA, the CDR3 is TGTGCCAGCAGCTTAGTCGGGACCGCCGGTACCGGGGAGCTGTTTTTT. This chain links TRBV7-3 with TRBJ2-2; D possibly uses TRBD1 or TRBD2 (5 bases each). CDR3 size: 16 residues. V lost 2 bases, J lost 5 bases, and 15 bases lay in between. Germline V CDR1 and CDR2: SGHTA, FQGTGA.

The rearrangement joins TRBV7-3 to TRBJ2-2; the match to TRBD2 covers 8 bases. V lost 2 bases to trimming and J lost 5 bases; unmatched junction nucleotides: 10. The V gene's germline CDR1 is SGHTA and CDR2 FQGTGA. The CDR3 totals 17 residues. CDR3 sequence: CASSLDGTSRPTGELFF. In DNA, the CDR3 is TGTGCCAGCAGCTTAGACGGGACTAGTCGGCCAACCGGGGAGCTGTTTTTT.

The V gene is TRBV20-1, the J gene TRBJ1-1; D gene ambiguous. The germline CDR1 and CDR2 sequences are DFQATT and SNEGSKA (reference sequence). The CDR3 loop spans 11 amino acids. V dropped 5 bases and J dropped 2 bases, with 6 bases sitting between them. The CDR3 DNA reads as TGCAGTGCTGCCGATAACACTGAAGCTTTCTTT. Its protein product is CSAADNTEAFF.

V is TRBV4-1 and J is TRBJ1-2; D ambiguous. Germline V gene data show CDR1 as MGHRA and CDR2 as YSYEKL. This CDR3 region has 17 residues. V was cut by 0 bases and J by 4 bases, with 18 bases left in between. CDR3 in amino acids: CASSQDSAPSTFYGYTF. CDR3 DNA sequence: TGCGCCAGCAGCCAAGATTCAGCACCCTCCACCTTCTATGGCTACACCTTC.

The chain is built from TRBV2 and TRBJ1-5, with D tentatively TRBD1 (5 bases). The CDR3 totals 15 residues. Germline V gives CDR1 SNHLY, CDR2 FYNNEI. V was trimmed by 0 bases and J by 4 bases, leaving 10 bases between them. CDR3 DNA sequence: TGTGCCAGCAGTGAAGCGCGGCGGGGGAATCAGCCCCAGCATTTT. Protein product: CASSEARRGNQPQHF.

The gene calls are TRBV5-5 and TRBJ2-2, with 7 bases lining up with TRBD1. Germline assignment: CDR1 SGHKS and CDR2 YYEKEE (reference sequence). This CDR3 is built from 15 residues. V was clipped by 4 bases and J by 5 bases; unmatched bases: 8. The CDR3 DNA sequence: TGTGCCAGCAGCACCGGGACAGTGCAAACCGGGGAGCTGTTTTTT. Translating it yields CASSTGTVQTGELFF.

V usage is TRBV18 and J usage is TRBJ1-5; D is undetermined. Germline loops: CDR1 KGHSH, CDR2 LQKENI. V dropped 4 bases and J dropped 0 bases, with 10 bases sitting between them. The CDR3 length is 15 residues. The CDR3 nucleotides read TGTGCCAGCTCACGCCAAGGTAATAGCAATCAGCCCCAGCATTTT. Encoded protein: CASSRQGNSNQPQHF.

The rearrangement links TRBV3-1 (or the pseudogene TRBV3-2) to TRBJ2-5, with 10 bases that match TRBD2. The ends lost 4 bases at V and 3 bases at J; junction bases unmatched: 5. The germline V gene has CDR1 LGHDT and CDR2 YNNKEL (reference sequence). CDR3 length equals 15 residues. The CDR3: CASSRHSGGEETQYF. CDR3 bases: TGTGCCAGCAGCCGTCACAGCGGGGGGGAAGAGACCCAGTACTTC.

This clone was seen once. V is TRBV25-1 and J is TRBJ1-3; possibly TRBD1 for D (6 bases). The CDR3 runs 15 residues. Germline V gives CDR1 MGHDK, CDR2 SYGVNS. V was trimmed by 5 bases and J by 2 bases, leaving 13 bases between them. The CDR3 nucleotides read TGTGCCAGCAGTTTCAGGGGCACCGCTGGAAACACCATATATTTT. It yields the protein CASSFRGTAGNTIYF.

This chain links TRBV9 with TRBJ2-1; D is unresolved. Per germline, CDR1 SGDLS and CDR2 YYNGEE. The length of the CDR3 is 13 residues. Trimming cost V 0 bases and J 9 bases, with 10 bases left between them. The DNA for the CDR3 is TGTGCCAGCAGCGTAGGTCTAGATCTTGAGCAGTTCTTC. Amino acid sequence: CASSVGLDLEQFF.

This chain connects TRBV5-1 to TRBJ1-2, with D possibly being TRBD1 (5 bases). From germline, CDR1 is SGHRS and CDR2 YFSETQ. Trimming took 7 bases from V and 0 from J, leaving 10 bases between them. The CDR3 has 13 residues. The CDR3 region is CASDGGSNYGYTF. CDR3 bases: TGCGCCAGCGACGGGGGATCTAACTATGGCTACACCTTC.

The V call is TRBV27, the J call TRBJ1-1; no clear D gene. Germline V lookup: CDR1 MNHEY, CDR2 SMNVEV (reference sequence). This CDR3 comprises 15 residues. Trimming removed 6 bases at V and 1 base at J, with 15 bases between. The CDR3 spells CASSLRPEPNTEAFF. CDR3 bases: TGTGCCAGCAGCCTCAGACCTGAGCCGAACACTGAAGCTTTCTTT.

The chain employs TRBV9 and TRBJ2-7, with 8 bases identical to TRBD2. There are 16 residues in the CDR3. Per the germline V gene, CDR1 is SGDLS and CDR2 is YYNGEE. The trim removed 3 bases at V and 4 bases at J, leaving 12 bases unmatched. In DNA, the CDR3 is TGTGCCAGCAGCGCTCTCGGGCTAGCGGGCCCTTACGAGCAGTACTTC. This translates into CASSALGLAGPYEQYF.